The sequence of this T cell receptor beta chain was determined in a study of early T cells in non-severe SARS-CoV-2 infection (dated by TCRdb to the early 2020s). Background for the entire study: Because TCR sequencing was done on bulk RNA from unsorted whole blood, the alpha and beta chains could not be paired.

Inclusive of the bounding cysteine and phenylalanine, the CDR3 is 14 residues long. Only the CDR3 DNA is retained, 42 bases long and in frame from the first base. Trimming costs V 4 bases and J 3 bases, and their ends lie 13 bases apart. The germline V gene yields SGHDN for CDR1 and FVKESK for CDR2. Points the paper makes about the study in general: VDJdb matching was skewed toward anti-spike CD8 responses, so virus-specific expansions were likely underestimated and private and CD4 specificities were missed.

Library creation used 5' RACE. Sequencing relied on a NextSeq 500. To correct for sequencing error and PCR bias, the TCR library protocol tagged individual cDNA molecules with unique molecular identifiers. Sequencing covered both TCR alpha and beta chains, and within each sample the abundances of alpha and beta sequences were tightly co-correlated. In the original analysis: Decombinator V4 was used to annotate the V gene, J gene and CDR3 of the TCR sequences. TCRs were defined as expanded if a significant change between any two time points was detected under a Poisson model with p below 0.0001. TCR abundances were normalised to the total number of TCRs sequenced per sample and were expressed as counts per million. MAIT TCRs were defined by TRAV1-2 paired with TRAJ12, TRAJ20 or TRAJ33, and iNKT TCRs by TRAV10 paired with TRAJ18. A search of VDJdb, accessed on 1 November 2021, was run for TCRs annotated to CMV, EBV and SARS-CoV-2, with TCRs annotated for multiple antigens excluded. TCRdb reprocessing: public reads trimmed at Q25 with fastp, clones called with MiXCR, in-frame beta chains kept. Rows are unified per CDR3 protein, each entry keeping the most common DNA and genes. These V and J calls derive from TCRdb rather than the authors' analysis. The sample has more than 65,000 distinct CDR3 sequences on record, 3.5% to 6% of them singletons. About 3.6% of the sample belongs to the ten largest clones.

This clonotype turned up a few times. Its antigen is still unknown. No qualities accompany the bases; no much larger clone lies one base away. A case-control design nested within a healthcare worker cohort in London, UK, was used, with weekly nasopharyngeal swab PCR tests and blood sampling performed. Healthcare workers were enrolled in the week of the UK lockdown, from 23 to 31 March 2020, and were followed every week for up to about 16 weeks. The rearrangement combines TRBV14 with TRBJ2-7; the D gene is possibly TRBD1, with 6 bases matching. The sequencing here drew on whole blood, taken at baseline. The receptor comes from an adult who was a healthcare worker with PCR-confirmed SARS-CoV-2 infection or an uninfected control (not recorded which). The donor label of this sample is uncertain. For the CDR3, the sequence is CASSPRRGFYEQYF. The nucleotide sequence is given as TGTGCCAGCAGCCCCCGCAGGGGATTCTACGAGCAGTACTTC.